These 12 T cell receptor beta chains originate from one sample sequenced in a study of blood T cell repertoires in COVID-19. Assay used: immunoSEQ multiplex PCR; TCRdb lists only in-frame clones, some missing. Counted here are 150,000 to 200,000 clones, about nine tenths occurring once; the ten biggest clones make up under 3.5%. The sequencing sample was made of peripheral blood. The receptors come from a man between 65 and 85 years old with acute or convalescent COVID-19.

The rearrangement links TRBV4-2 to TRBJ2-1; 8 positions match TRBD1. Germline V CDR1 and CDR2: LGHNA, YNFKEQ. The CDR3 runs 16 residues. V lost 5 bases, J lost 0 bases, and 6 bases stayed unmatched. CDR3 DNA sequence: TGTGCCAGCAGCGCACGACAGGGGAGCTCCTACAATGAGCAGTTCTTC. Its protein is CASSARQGSSYNEQFF.

DNA for the CDR3: TGTGCCAGCAGCTATGAGCGTACCGGGGAGCTGTTTTTT. Protein product: CASSYERTGELFF. The V gene is TRBV7-2, the J gene TRBJ2-2, with no clear D. Germline assignment: CDR1 SGHTA and CDR2 FQGNSA. The length of the CDR3 is 13 residues. V dropped 4 bases and J dropped 5 bases, with 8 bases sitting between them.

In its sample, this clone was seen once. This chain connects TRBV5-1 to TRBJ2-1; possibly TRBD1 for D (6 bases). Germline CDR1 is SGHRS and CDR2 is YFSETQ. V was shortened by 4 bases and J by 5 bases, with 10 bases between the two germline ends. The length of the CDR3 is 13 residues. CDR3 loop: CASSIGQNNEQFF. CDR3 DNA sequence: TGCGCCAGCAGCATCGGACAGAACAATGAGCAGTTCTTC.

The chain links TRBV6-5 to TRBJ2-3; D uncertain. The V gene's germline CDR1 is MNHEY and CDR2 SVGAGI. V lost 6 bases and J 2 bases, leaving 12 bases between the germline ends. The CDR3 is made up of 14 amino acids. The CDR3 spells CASRSPEHTDTQYF. As DNA, the CDR3 is TGTGCCAGCAGGAGCCCCGAGCACACAGATACGCAGTATTTT.

The rearrangement joins TRBV6-5 to TRBJ1-4; D is possibly TRBD1 (6 bases). With 0 bases removed from V and 2 bases from J, the gap between germline ends came to 10 bases. This CDR3 contains 16 residues. Per the germline V gene, CDR1 is MNHEY and CDR2 is SVGAGI. As DNA, the CDR3 is TGTGCCAGCAGTTACTCCGCCAGGGGCACTAATGAAAAACTGTTTTTT. Protein sequence: CASSYSARGTNEKLFF.

V is TRBV6-4 and J is TRBJ2-7; 11 positions agree with TRBD2. The CDR3 runs 15 residues. The V segment lost 5 bases and the J segment 1 base; nucleotides outside the gene matches: 4. CDR1 and CDR2 from the germline V gene are MRHNA and SNTAGT. CDR3 loop: CASSKTSGASYEQYF. DNA of the CDR3: TGTGCCAGCAGTAAGACTAGCGGGGCATCCTACGAGCAGTACTTC.

V and J are TRBV6-5 and TRBJ2-7, with a possible D match to TRBD1 (6 bases). The CDR3 is 14 amino acids. V lost 5 bases and J 0 bases, leaving 11 bases between the germline ends. Germline loops: CDR1 MNHEY, CDR2 SVGAGI. CDR3 DNA sequence: TGTGCCAGCAGTCCACGACAGGACTCCTACGAGCAGTACTTC. It codes for CASSPRQDSYEQYF.

V usage is TRBV6-1 and J usage is TRBJ2-1; 9 bases line up with TRBD2. Looked up from germline, CDR1 is MNHNS and CDR2 is SASEGT. The V and J ends lost 3 bases and 10 bases, in that order; junction bases with no gene match: 7. CDR3 size: 14 residues. The CDR3: CASSEERGAVEQFF. The CDR3 DNA reads as TGTGCCAGCAGTGAGGAGCGGGGGGCCGTCGAGCAGTTCTTC.

V and J are TRBV18 and TRBJ2-4, with TRBD1 matching over 7 bases. CDR3 size: 14 residues. With V trimmed by 0 bases and J by 6 bases, 2 bases remained unmatched. Germline V gives CDR1 KGHSH, CDR2 LQKENI. CDR3: CASSPPGQINIQYF. The CDR3 nucleotides are TGTGCCAGCTCACCACCGGGACAGATAAACATTCAGTACTTC.

This chain links TRBV24-1 with TRBJ2-2; D might be TRBD1 (6 bases). Trimming pared 4 bases from V and 8 bases from J, leaving 19 bases between. This CDR3 is 16 amino acids long. CDR1 KGHDR and CDR2 SFDVKD come from the germline V gene. The CDR3 DNA is TGTGCCACCAGTGACTACCCCTTGGGGACAAGTGGGGAGCTGTTTTTT. Protein sequence: CATSDYPLGTSGELFF.

The table lists this clone with a count of one. V is TRBV28 and J is TRBJ1-1; the match to TRBD1 covers 9 bases. From germline, CDR1 is MDHEN and CDR2 SYDVKM. The CDR3 totals 15 residues. Germline trimming cut 6 bases from V and 7 bases from J; bases unmatched to any gene: 12. The CDR3 bases are TGTGCCAGCAGCCGGTCCGGGACAGGGCTTTATGAAGCTTTCTTT. Amino acids: CASSRSGTGLYEAFF.

V and J are TRBV6-1 and TRBJ1-5, with D uncertain. CDR3 length: 14 residues. The germline V gene encodes CDR1 MNHNS and CDR2 SASEGT. The ends were cut back, 3 bases at V and 3 bases at J, with 9 bases in the middle. The chain's CDR3 is CASSDHTANQPQHF. In DNA form, the CDR3 reads TGTGCCAGCAGTGACCACACCGCCAATCAGCCCCAGCATTTT.